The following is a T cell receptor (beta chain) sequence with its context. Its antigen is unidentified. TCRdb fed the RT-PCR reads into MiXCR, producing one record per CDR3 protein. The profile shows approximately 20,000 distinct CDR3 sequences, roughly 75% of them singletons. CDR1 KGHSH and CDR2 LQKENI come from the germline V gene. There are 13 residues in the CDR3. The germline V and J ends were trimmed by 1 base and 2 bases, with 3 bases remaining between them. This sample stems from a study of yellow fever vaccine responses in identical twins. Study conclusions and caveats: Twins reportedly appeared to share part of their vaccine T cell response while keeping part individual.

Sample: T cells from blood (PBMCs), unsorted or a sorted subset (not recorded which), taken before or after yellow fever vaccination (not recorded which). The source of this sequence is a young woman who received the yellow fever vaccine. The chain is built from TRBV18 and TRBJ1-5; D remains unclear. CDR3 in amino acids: CASSPRGNQPQHF. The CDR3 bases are TGTGCCAGCTCACCACGCGGCAATCAGCCCCAGCATTTT.